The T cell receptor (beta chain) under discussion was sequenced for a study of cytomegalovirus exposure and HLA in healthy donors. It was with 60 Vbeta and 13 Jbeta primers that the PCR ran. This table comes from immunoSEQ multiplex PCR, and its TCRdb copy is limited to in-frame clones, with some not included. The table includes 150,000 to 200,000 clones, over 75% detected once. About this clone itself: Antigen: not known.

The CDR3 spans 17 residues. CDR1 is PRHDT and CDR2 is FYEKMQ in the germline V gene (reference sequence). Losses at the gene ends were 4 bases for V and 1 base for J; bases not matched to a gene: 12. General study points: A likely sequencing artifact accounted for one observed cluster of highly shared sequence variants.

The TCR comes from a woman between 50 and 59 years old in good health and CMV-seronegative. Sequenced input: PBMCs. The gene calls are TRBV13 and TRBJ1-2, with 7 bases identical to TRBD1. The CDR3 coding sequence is TGTGCCAGCAGCTCGAAACAGGGGCATCAGCTTAACTATGGCTACACCTTC. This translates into CASSSKQGHQLNYGYTF.